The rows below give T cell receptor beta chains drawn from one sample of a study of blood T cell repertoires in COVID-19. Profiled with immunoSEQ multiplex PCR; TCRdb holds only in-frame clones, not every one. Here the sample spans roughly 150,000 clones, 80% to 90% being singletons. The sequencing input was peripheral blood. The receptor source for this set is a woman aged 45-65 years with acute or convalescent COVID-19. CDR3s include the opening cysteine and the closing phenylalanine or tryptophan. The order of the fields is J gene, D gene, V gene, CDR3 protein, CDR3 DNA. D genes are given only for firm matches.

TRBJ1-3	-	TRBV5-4	CASSLAPGYSGNTIYF	TGTGCCAGCAGCTTGGCCCCGGGGTACTCTGGAAACACCATATATTTT
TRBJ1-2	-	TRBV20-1	CSEFRNYGYTF	TGCAGTGAGTTCAGAAACTATGGCTACACCTTC
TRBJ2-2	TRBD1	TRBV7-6	CASSSGQDANTGELFF	TGTGCCAGCAGCTCGGGACAGGACGCGAACACCGGGGAGCTGTTTTTT
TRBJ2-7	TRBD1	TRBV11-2	CASSSPGQGYEQYF	TGTGCCAGCAGCTCACCGGGACAGGGCTACGAGCAGTACTTC
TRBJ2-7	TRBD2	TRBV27	CASSLDREAGVNEQYF	TGTGCCAGCAGTTTAGACAGAGAAGCGGGAGTGAACGAGCAGTACTTC
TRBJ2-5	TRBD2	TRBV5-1	CASSLATSGKETQYF	TGCGCCAGCAGCTTGGCGACTAGCGGAAAAGAGACCCAGTACTTC
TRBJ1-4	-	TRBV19	CASSMSEKLFF	TGTGCCAGTAGTATGAGCGAAAAACTGTTTTTT
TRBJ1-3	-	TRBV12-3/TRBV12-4	CASSPRVNTIYF	TGTGCCAGCAGTCCTCGAGTGAACACCATATATTTT
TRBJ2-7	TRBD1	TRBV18	CASSPNRGLYEQYF	TGTGCCAGCTCACCAAACAGGGGCCTCTACGAGCAGTACTTC
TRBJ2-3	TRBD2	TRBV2	CASRLAGLSTDTQYF	TGTGCCAGCAGACTAGCGGGACTAAGCACAGATACGCAGTATTTT
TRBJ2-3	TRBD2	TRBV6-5	CATKREWTDTQYF	TGTGCCACCAAGCGGGAGTGGACAGATACGCAGTATTTT
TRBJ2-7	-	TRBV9	CASSVDPFTYEQYF	TGTGCCAGCAGCGTAGATCCGTTTACCTACGAGCAGTACTTC